The 21 T cell receptor beta chains reported below all come from one sample, sequenced in a study of a mutant IDH1 vaccine in newly diagnosed glioma (TCRdb year 2021). No cognate antigen is known for these TCRs. The sample's time point label, in plain terms: week 47, end of study. Each vaccine dose, consisting of 300 ug of a 20-mer mutant IDH1 peptide in Montanide, was administered subcutaneously with topical imiquimod. Library generation was performed with the immunoSEQ multiplex PCR assay. Entries here come from immuneACCESS through TCRdb and include only in-frame sequences with V and J called. Some clones fail to appear in such tables; in the studies checked, an unresolved V gene covers under half of the shortfall, and the cause of the remainder is unknown. This sample holds 30,000 to 40,000 clones; 90% were observed only once. Roughly 5% of the sample is in the top ten clones. The sample consisted of PBMCs, taken from a glioma patient whose treatment included an IDH1 peptide vaccine. These receptors came from a woman between 35 and 50 years old with glioma.

This chain links TRBV5-6 with TRBJ2-7, with 8 bases identical to TRBD1. The CDR3 length is 14 residues. After removal of 4 bases from V and 2 bases from J, the junction contained 5 bases not matched to a gene. Germline V gene sequence: CDR1 SGHDT, CDR2 YYEEEE. CDR3 amino acids: CASSPRQGPYEQYF. As DNA, the CDR3 is TGTGCCAGCAGCCCGCGACAGGGGCCCTACGAGCAGTACTTC.

The rearrangement joins TRBV11-1 to TRBJ2-7; TRBD2 aligns across 10 bases. The CDR3 length is 16 residues. Trimming at V came to 2 bases and at J to 2 bases, leaving 6 bases not matched to a gene. Germline V CDR1 and CDR2: SGHAT, FQDESV (reference sequence). CDR3 residues: CASSLYSAGGPYEQYF. The DNA for the CDR3 is TGTGCCAGCAGCTTATATTCAGCGGGAGGGCCCTACGAGCAGTACTTC.

This chain joins TRBV4-1 and TRBJ2-1, with 7 bases matching TRBD1. This CDR3 spans 17 amino acids. Trimming at V came to 4 bases and at J to 9 bases, leaving 18 bases not matched to a gene. Germline CDR1 and CDR2: MGHRA and YSYEKL. DNA for the CDR3: TGCGCCAGCAGCCCCTCGACAGGGTATTCTATTAGTGGTGAGCAGTTCTTC. It translates to CASSPSTGYSISGEQFF.

The chain joins TRBV14 to TRBJ2-3; D is unresolved. CDR1 is SGHDN, CDR2 FVKESK, per germline. The ends were cut back, 1 base at V and 7 bases at J, with 9 bases in the middle. The CDR3 covers 13 residues. CDR3 in amino acids: CASSQGPTNTQYF. CDR3 nucleotide sequence: TGTGCCAGCAGCCAAGGGCCTACAAATACGCAGTATTTT.

The chain joins TRBV2 to TRBJ2-3; D is ambiguous. In germline, CDR1 is SNHLY, CDR2 FYNNEI. This CDR3 comprises 16 residues. The V gene lost 1 base and the J gene lost 0 bases, with 11 bases spanning the gap. The CDR3 bases are TGTGCCAGCAGTGAAGGAAGGACGGTTAGCACAGATACGCAGTATTTT. Protein product: CASSEGRTVSTDTQYF.

The chain has TRBV6-1 and TRBJ1-6; D is unresolved. The CDR3 runs to 17 residues. The germline V and J ends were trimmed by 2 bases and 5 bases, with 16 bases remaining between them. Per germline, CDR1 MNHNS and CDR2 SASEGT. Here the CDR3 reads CASSEPYGTLDNSPLHF. In DNA, the CDR3 is TGTGCCAGCAGTGAACCTTACGGTACACTGGATAATTCACCCCTCCACTTT.

The rearrangement links TRBV7-9 to TRBJ1-2; D gene ambiguous. The CDR3 length is 13 residues. The germline CDR1 and CDR2 sequences are SEHNR and FQNEAQ (reference sequence). The V gene lost 9 bases and the J gene lost 7 bases, with 18 bases spanning the gap. CDR3 bases: TGTGCCAGGTCGGGCAGAGACCTTCGTGGCTACACCTTC. This codes for CARSGRDLRGYTF.

This clone was seen once. V gene TRBV5-1 combines with J gene TRBJ2-7, with TRBD1 identical over 8 bases. The germline V gene encodes CDR1 SGHRS and CDR2 YFSETQ. V gave up 4 bases and J gave up 4 bases; unmatched junction bases: 7. This CDR3 is 14 amino acids long. The CDR3 reads CASSNGQGGYEQYF. CDR3 bases: TGCGCCAGCAGCAACGGACAGGGTGGGTACGAGCAGTACTTC.

The V and J genes are TRBV25-1 and TRBJ2-7; 8 bases match TRBD1. Per germline, CDR1 MGHDK and CDR2 SYGVNS. V shed 7 bases, J shed 10 bases, and the junction held 18 bases outside the gene matches. This CDR3 is 15 amino acids long. This CDR3 is CASNTARGPPGGQYF. CDR3 nucleotide sequence: TGTGCCAGCAATACGGCCAGGGGGCCTCCCGGTGGACAGTACTTC.

The chain joins TRBV28 to TRBJ2-7; tentative D call: TRBD2 (6 bases). This CDR3 has 17 residues. With 3 bases removed from V and 7 bases from J, the gap between germline ends came to 25 bases. The germline gives CDR1 MDHEN, CDR2 SYDVKM. CDR3 residues: CASSLTLGGRTPGEQYF. In nucleotides, the CDR3 is TGTGCCAGCAGTTTGACTCTCGGGGGACGGACCCCTGGAGAGCAGTACTTC.

The chain links TRBV4-3 to TRBJ2-7; no reliable D call. The germline CDR1 and CDR2 sequences are LGHNA and YSLEER. This CDR3 region has 14 residues. V was shortened by 1 base and J by 4 bases, with 11 bases between the two germline ends. CDR3 amino acids: CASSQGSQDYEQYF. The DNA for the CDR3 is TGCGCCAGCAGCCAAGGGAGCCAGGATTACGAGCAGTACTTC.

This clone appeared once. J is TRBJ1-1 and V is TRBV6-5, with D maybe TRBD1 (5 bases). Deletions cut 7 bases from V and 3 bases from J, with 15 bases between. Germline CDR1 MNHEY, CDR2 SVGAGI. The CDR3 runs to 14 residues. In DNA form, the CDR3 reads TGTGCCAGCACTTCAGACAGTTACCACACTGAAGCTTTCTTT. It codes for CASTSDSYHTEAFF.

The rearrangement uses TRBV7-9 and TRBJ2-5; 7 positions agree with TRBD1. Looked up from germline, CDR1 is SEHNR and CDR2 is FQNEAQ (reference sequence). V lost 5 bases, J lost 2 bases, and 5 bases stayed unmatched. CDR3 length: 14 residues. CDR3 region: CASSTATGQETQYF. CDR3 nucleotides: TGTGCCAGCAGCACAGCGACAGGGCAAGAGACCCAGTACTTC. The full variable domain, in which reference TRBV7-9 and TRBJ2-5 provide the parts outside the CDR3, is DTGVSQNPRHKITKRGQNVTFRCDPISEHNRLYWYRQTLGQGPEFLTYFQNEAQLEKSRLLSDRFSAERPKGSFSTLEIQRTEQGDSAMYLCASSTATGQETQYFGPGTRLLVL.

The chain employs TRBV5-1 and TRBJ2-1; 7 bases line up with TRBD2. V lost 4 bases, J lost 4 bases, and 5 bases stayed unmatched. Germline V gives CDR1 SGHRS, CDR2 YFSETQ. CDR3 size: 14 residues. CDR3 region: CASSKGGEYNEQFF. The DNA for the CDR3 is TGCGCCAGCAGCAAGGGAGGGGAATACAATGAGCAGTTCTTC.

J is TRBJ2-5 and V is TRBV6-1; D is undetermined. V was trimmed by 1 base and J by 2 bases, leaving 2 bases between them. The CDR3 runs 12 residues. In germline, CDR1 is MNHNS, CDR2 SASEGT. CDR3 protein: CASSEGQETQYF. In DNA form, the CDR3 reads TGTGCCAGCAGTGAAGGGCAAGAGACCCAGTACTTC.

The V and J genes are TRBV5-1 and TRBJ2-5, with 8 nucleotides matching TRBD2. J was trimmed by 0 bases and V by 3 bases; bases with no gene match: 4. In germline, CDR1 is SGHRS, CDR2 YFSETQ. CDR3 length equals 15 residues. The CDR3, as DNA: TGCGCCAGCAGCTGGGCACTAGCGGACCAAGAGACCCAGTACTTC. Amino acids: CASSWALADQETQYF.

The V gene is TRBV6-6, the J gene TRBJ1-4, with D uncertain. The germline V and J ends were trimmed by 6 bases and 7 bases, with 12 bases remaining between them. The CDR3 runs to 13 residues. CDR1 is MNHNY and CDR2 is SVGAGI in the germline V gene (reference sequence). The CDR3 is CASRNGRVEKLFF. In DNA, the CDR3 is TGTGCCAGCAGGAACGGTAGGGTTGAAAAACTGTTTTTT.

V usage is TRBV4-1 and J usage is TRBJ2-5; 12 bases match TRBD2. This CDR3 contains 18 residues. Losses at the gene ends were 0 bases for V and 0 bases for J; bases not matched to a gene: 5. Germline V gene data show CDR1 as MGHRA and CDR2 as YSYEKL. CDR3 in DNA: TGCGCCAGCAGCCAAGATGACCTAGCGGGAGGGGACCAAGAGACCCAGTACTTC. It is translated as CASSQDDLAGGDQETQYF.

This clone has only one observation. The chain employs TRBV30 and TRBJ2-2; 12 positions match TRBD2. Germline CDR1 GTSNPN, CDR2 SVGIG (reference sequence). The CDR3 covers 18 residues. After removal of 1 base from V and 0 bases from J, the junction contained 6 bases not matched to a gene. CDR3 sequence (DNA): TGTGCCTGGAGTGGACTAGCGGGAGAACGTGCGAACACCGGGGAGCTGTTTTTT. Protein product: CAWSGLAGERANTGELFF.

This clone was observed a few times. In DNA, the CDR3 is TGTGCCAGCAGTCTAATCGGGGTGGGCGAGCAGTACTTC. Its translation: CASSLIGVGEQYF. The chain recombines TRBV5-5 with TRBJ2-7, with TRBD2 as a possible D gene (5 bases). Germline V gene data show CDR1 as SGHKS and CDR2 as YYEKEE (reference sequence). V was trimmed by 5 bases and J by 6 bases, leaving 15 bases between them. The CDR3 runs to 13 residues.

V usage is TRBV13 and J usage is TRBJ2-5, with no clear D. V lost 0 bases, J lost 5 bases, and 7 bases lay in between. Germline V gene data show CDR1 as PRHDT and CDR2 as FYEKMQ (reference sequence). The CDR3 contains 13 residues. CDR3 loop: CASSLGNRETQYF. DNA for the CDR3: TGTGCCAGCAGCTTAGGCAACCGGGAGACCCAGTACTTC.